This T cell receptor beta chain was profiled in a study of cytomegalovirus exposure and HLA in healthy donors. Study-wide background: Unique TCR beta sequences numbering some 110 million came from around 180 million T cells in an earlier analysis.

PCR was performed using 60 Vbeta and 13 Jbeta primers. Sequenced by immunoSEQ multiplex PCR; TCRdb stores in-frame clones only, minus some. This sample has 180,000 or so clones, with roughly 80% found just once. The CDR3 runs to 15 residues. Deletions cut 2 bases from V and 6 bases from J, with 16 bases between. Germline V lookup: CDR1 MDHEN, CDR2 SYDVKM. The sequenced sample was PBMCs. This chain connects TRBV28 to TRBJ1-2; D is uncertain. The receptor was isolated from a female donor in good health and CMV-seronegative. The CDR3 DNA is TGTGCCAGCAGTTTACGGTCCGCGTTGGGCAATGGCTACACCTTC. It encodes CASSLRSALGNGYTF.